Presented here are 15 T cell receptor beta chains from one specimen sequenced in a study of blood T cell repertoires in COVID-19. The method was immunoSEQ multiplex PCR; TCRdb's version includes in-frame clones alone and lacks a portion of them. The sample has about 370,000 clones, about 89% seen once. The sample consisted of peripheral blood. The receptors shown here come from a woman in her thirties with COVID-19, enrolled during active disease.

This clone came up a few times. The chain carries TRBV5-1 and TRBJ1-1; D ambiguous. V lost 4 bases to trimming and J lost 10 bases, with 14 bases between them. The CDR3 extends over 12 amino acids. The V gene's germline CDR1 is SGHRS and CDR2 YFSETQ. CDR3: CASSAGPHGAFF. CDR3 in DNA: TGCGCCAGCAGCGCGGGCCCTCACGGAGCTTTCTTT.

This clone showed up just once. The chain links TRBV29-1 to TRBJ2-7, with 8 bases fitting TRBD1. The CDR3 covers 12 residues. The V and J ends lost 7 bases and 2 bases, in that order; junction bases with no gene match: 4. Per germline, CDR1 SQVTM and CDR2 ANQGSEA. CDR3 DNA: TGCAGCGGCCGGGACAGGACCTACGAGCAGTACTTC. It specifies CSGRDRTYEQYF.

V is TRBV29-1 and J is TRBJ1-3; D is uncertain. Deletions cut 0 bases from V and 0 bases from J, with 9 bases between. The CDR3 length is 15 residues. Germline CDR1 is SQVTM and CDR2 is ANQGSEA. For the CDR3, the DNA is TGCAGCGTTGAAGACGGGATGAGCTCTGGAAACACCATATATTTT. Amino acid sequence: CSVEDGMSSGNTIYF.

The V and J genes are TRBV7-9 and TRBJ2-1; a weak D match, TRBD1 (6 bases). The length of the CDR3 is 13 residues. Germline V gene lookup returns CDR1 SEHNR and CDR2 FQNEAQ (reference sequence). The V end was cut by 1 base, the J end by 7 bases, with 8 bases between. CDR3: CASSLGTANEQFF. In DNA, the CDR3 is TGTGCCAGCAGCTTAGGGACAGCGAATGAGCAGTTCTTC.

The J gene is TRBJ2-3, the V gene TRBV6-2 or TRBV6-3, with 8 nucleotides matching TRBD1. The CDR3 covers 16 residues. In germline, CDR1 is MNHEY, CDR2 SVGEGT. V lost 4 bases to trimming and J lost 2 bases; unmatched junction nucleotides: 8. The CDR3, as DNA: TGTGCCAGCAGTTCCCCGACAGGGGATTACACAGATACGCAGTATTTT. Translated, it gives CASSSPTGDYTDTQYF.

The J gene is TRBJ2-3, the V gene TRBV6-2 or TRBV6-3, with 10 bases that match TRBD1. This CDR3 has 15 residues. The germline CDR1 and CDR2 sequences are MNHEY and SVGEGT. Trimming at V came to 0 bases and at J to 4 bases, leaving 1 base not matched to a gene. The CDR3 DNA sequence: TGTGCCAGCAGTTACTCGACAGGGGGCGCAGATACGCAGTATTTT. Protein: CASSYSTGGADTQYF.

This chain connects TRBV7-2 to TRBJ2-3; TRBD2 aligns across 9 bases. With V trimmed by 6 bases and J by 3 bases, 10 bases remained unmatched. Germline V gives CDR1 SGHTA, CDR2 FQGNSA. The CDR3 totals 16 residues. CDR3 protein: CASRQREAKVTDTQYF. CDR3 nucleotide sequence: TGTGCCAGCAGACAGCGGGAGGCCAAGGTAACAGATACGCAGTATTTT.

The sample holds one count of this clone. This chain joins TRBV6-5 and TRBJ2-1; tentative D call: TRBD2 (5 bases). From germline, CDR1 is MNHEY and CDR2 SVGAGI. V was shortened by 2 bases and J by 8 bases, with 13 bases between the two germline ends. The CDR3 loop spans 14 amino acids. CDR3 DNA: TGTGCCAGCAGTTACGGGAGTGGGGTCTATGAGCAGTTCTTC. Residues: CASSYGSGVYEQFF.

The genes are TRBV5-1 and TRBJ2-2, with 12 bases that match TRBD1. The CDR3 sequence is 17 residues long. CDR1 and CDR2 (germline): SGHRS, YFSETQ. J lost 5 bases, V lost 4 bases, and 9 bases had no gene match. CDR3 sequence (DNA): TGCGCCAGCAGCCCAGGGACAGGGGGCGCGGGGACCGGGGAGCTGTTTTTT. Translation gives CASSPGTGGAGTGELFF. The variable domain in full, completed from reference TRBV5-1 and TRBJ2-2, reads KAGVTQTPRYLIKTRGQQVTLSCSPISGHRSVSWYQQTPGQGLQFLFEYFSETQRNKGNFPGRFSGRQFSNSRSEMNVSTLELGDSALYLCASSPGTGGAGTGELFFGEGSRLTVL.

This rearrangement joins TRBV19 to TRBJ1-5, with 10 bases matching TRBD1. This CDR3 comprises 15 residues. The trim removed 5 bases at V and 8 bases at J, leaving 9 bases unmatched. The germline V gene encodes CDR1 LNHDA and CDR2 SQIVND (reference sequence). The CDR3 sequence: CASSRDRGVLEPQHF. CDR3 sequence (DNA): TGTGCCAGTAGTCGGGACAGGGGTGTTTTGGAGCCCCAGCATTTT.

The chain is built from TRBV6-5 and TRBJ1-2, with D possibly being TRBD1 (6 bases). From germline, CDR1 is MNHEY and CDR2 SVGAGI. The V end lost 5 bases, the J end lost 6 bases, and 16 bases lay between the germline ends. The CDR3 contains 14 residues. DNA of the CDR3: TGTGCCAGCAGTCCCTCCGGCAGGGGCGATGGCTACACCTTC. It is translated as CASSPSGRGDGYTF.

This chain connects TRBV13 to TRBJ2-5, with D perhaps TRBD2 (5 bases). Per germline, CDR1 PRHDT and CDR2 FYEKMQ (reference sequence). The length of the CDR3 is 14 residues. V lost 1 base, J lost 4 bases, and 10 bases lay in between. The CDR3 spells CASSLAGVGETQYF. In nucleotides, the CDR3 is TGTGCCAGCAGCTTAGCCGGGGTGGGAGAGACCCAGTACTTC.

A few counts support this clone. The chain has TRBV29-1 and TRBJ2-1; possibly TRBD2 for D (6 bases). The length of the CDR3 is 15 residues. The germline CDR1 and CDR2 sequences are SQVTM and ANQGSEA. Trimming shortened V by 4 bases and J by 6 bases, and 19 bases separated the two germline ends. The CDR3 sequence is CSVGPSGELGNEQFF. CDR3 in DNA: TGCAGCGTTGGGCCCTCGGGGGAGTTAGGCAATGAGCAGTTCTTC.

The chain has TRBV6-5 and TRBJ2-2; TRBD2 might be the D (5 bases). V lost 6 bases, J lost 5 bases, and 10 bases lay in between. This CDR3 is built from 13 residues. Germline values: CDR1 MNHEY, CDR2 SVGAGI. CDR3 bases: TGTGCCAGCAGAGATACTAGGACCGGGGAGCTGTTTTTT. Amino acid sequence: CASRDTRTGELFF.

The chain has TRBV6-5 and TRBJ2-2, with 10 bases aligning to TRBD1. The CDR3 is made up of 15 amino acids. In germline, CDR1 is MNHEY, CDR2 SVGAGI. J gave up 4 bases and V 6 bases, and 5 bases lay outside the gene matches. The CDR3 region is CASSPDRGPTGELFF. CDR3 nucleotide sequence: TGTGCCAGCAGCCCCGACAGGGGGCCCACCGGGGAGCTGTTTTTT.